The 19 T cell receptor beta chains in this list originate from one sample, sequenced in a study of blood T cell repertoires in COVID-19. Only in-frame clones appear in the TCRdb table, and some are missing; sequencing was by immunoSEQ multiplex PCR. The sample includes more than 250,000 clones, 86% of them seen just once. The sample taken for sequencing was peripheral blood. All receptors derive from a woman aged 50 to 60 with acute or convalescent COVID-19.

V usage is TRBV2 and J usage is TRBJ1-5; 7 bases agree with TRBD1. V shed 5 bases and J 3 bases; nucleotides not matched to a gene: 4. The length of the CDR3 is 14 residues. Germline lookup yields CDR1 SNHLY and CDR2 FYNNEI. The CDR3 loop is CASSRDSTNQPQHF. The DNA for the CDR3 is TGTGCCAGCAGTAGGGACAGTACCAATCAGCCCCAGCATTTT.

The CDR3 loop reads CASSYSSGDSNQPQHF. CDR3 bases: TGTGCCAGCAGTTACTCATCAGGGGACAGCAATCAGCCCCAGCATTTT. J is TRBJ1-5 and V is TRBV6-2 or TRBV6-3; possible D gene TRBD1, 6 bases. The CDR3 spans 16 residues. Germline CDR1 MNHEY, CDR2 SVGEGT. Trimming pared 0 bases from V and 1 base from J, leaving 10 bases between.

The J gene is TRBJ1-1, the V gene TRBV7-9; weak D call: TRBD1 (5 bases). Germline V gene sequence: CDR1 SEHNR, CDR2 FQNEAQ (reference sequence). V lost 5 bases, J lost 3 bases, and 10 bases lay in between. This CDR3 region has 13 residues. The CDR3 loop is CASSVRVDTEAFF. In nucleotides, the CDR3 is TGTGCCAGCAGCGTCAGGGTAGACACTGAAGCTTTCTTT.

This clone was observed a handful of times. The gene calls are TRBV7-3 and TRBJ2-1; 10 bases map to TRBD2. The CDR3 is 19 residues long. CDR1 is SGHTA, CDR2 FQGTGA, per germline. Trimming removed 3 bases from V and 8 bases from J; junction bases left unmatched: 19. CDR3 amino acids: CASSFPRGLAGEYPHEQFF. The CDR3 coding sequence is TGTGCCAGCAGCTTCCCCCGAGGTCTAGCGGGAGAATACCCACATGAGCAGTTCTTC.

The genes are TRBV5-1 and TRBJ1-2; 9 bases agree with TRBD1. In germline, CDR1 is SGHRS, CDR2 YFSETQ. The J segment lost 7 bases and the V segment lost 10 bases, leaving 8 bases of the junction unmatched. The CDR3 has 12 amino acids. The CDR3 sequence is CAGQGNEAGYTF. DNA of the CDR3: TGCGCCGGACAGGGGAACGAGGCTGGCTACACCTTC.

V gene TRBV7-2 combines with J gene TRBJ2-7; no firm D call. Between the trimmed V and J ends, which lost 6 bases and 3 bases, there was a span of 15 bases. Germline V CDR1 and CDR2: SGHTA, FQGNSA. The CDR3 covers 14 residues. The CDR3 DNA follows: TGTGCCAGCAGATTGCGAGGTGTGTACTACGAGCAGTACTTC. This codes for CASRLRGVYYEQYF. Using reference TRBV7-2 and TRBJ2-7 for the parts outside the CDR3, the full variable domain is GAGVSQSPSNKVTEKGKDVELRCDPISGHTALYWYRQSLGQGLEFLIYFQGNSAPDKSGLPSDRFSAERTGGSVSTLTIQRTQQEDSAVYLCASRLRGVYYEQYFGPGTRLTVT.

This clone was seen only a few times. The chain couples TRBV6-1 to TRBJ1-4; maybe TRBD1 (5 bases). Trimming cost V 2 bases and J 6 bases, with 16 bases left between them. The germline V gene encodes CDR1 MNHNS and CDR2 SASEGT. The length of the CDR3 is 16 residues. The CDR3 protein is CASSEPETVLYEKLFF. The DNA of the CDR3 is TGTGCCAGCAGTGAACCCGAGACAGTCCTTTATGAAAAACTGTTTTTT.

This sequence joins TRBV6-2 or TRBV6-3 and TRBJ2-2; 7 positions match TRBD1. This CDR3 has 15 residues. V shed 5 bases, J shed 2 bases, and the junction held 5 bases outside the gene matches. Germline values: CDR1 MNHEY, CDR2 SVGEGT. The CDR3 protein is CASSPGTVNTGELFF. The CDR3 nucleotides read TGTGCCAGCAGTCCCGGGACAGTAAACACCGGGGAGCTGTTTTTT.

CDR3 sequence: CASSLDRAGTQYF. CDR3 coding DNA: TGCGCCAGCAGCTTGGACAGGGCGGGGACCCAGTACTTC. The rearrangement links TRBV5-1 to TRBJ2-5, with D possibly being TRBD1 (6 bases). The CDR3 loop spans 13 amino acids. V dropped 0 bases and J dropped 7 bases, with 10 bases sitting between them. Germline CDR1 reads SGHRS; CDR2 reads YFSETQ.

This clone was recorded only once. The V gene is TRBV4-1, the J gene TRBJ2-7; 7 bases line up with TRBD2. V lost 1 base to trimming and J lost 2 bases; unmatched junction nucleotides: 2. Germline V gene sequence: CDR1 MGHRA, CDR2 YSYEKL. CDR3 length: 14 residues. The CDR3 DNA reads TGCGCCAGCAGCCAAGCTAGCGGAACCTACGAGCAGTACTTC. The encoded protein is CASSQASGTYEQYF.

This clone turned up a few times. The V and J genes are TRBV25-1 and TRBJ1-1, with TRBD1 as a possible D gene (6 bases). The CDR3 length is 12 residues. Germline V CDR1 and CDR2: MGHDK, SYGVNS. V was shortened by 7 bases and J by 1 base, with 7 bases between the two germline ends. The CDR3 sequence: CASTTGNTEAFF. In nucleotides, the CDR3 is TGTGCCAGCACGACAGGGAACACTGAAGCTTTCTTT.

The V call is TRBV19, the J call TRBJ2-1; 14 bases line up with TRBD2. Per the germline V gene, CDR1 is LNHDA and CDR2 is SQIVND (reference sequence). The J segment lost 10 bases and the V segment lost 7 bases, leaving 15 bases of the junction unmatched. The CDR3 extends over 17 amino acids. Here the CDR3 DNA reads TGTGCCAGTACCGAAAAGAGACTAGCGGGAGGGCCTCTGGAGCAGTTCTTC. Translating it yields CASTEKRLAGGPLEQFF.

V gene TRBV4-2 combines with J gene TRBJ2-7; TRBD1 might be the D (5 bases). Germline-derived CDR1 and CDR2 are LGHNA and YNFKEQ. CDR3 size: 15 residues. Trimming shortened V by 0 bases and J by 0 bases, and 9 bases separated the two germline ends. In DNA, the CDR3 is TGTGCCAGCAGCCAAGATTGGCAGGGCTCCTACGAGCAGTACTTC. Its translation: CASSQDWQGSYEQYF.

The V call is TRBV29-1, the J call TRBJ1-2, with 7 bases aligning to TRBD1. Germline CDR1 SQVTM, CDR2 ANQGSEA. This CDR3 has 15 residues. Germline trimming cut 6 bases from V and 4 bases from J; bases unmatched to any gene: 14. The DNA for the CDR3 is TGCAGCGTGACACCAGACAGGGTTACCCTCTATGGCTACACCTTC. It translates to CSVTPDRVTLYGYTF. The full variable domain, its missing parts supplied by reference TRBV29-1 and TRBJ1-2, is SAVISQKPSRDICQRGTSLTIQCQVDSQVTMMFWYRQQPGQSLTLIATANQGSEATYESGFVIDKFPISRPNLTFSTLTVSNMSPEDSSIYLCSVTPDRVTLYGYTFGSGTRLTVV.

With regard to this clone: This sample also contains other DNA sequences that code for the same CDR3. The chain joins TRBV6-5 to TRBJ2-1; 12 bases are a match to TRBD2. This CDR3 is built from 15 residues. CDR1 and CDR2 from the germline V gene are MNHEY and SVGAGI. J lost 4 bases, V lost 4 bases, and 2 bases had no gene match. Written as DNA, the CDR3 is TGTGCCAGCAGTTCCGGACTAGCGGGATACAATGAGCAGTTCTTC. It codes for CASSSGLAGYNEQFF.

The gene calls are TRBV28 and TRBJ1-2; D gene unclear. The CDR3 length is 10 residues. Germline CDR1 and CDR2: MDHEN and SYDVKM. With 5 bases removed from V and 9 bases from J, the gap between germline ends came to 7 bases. The CDR3 region is CASSGRSYTF. The DNA for the CDR3 is TGTGCCAGCAGTGGGAGGAGCTACACCTTC.

The chain combines TRBV30 with TRBJ1-1; 10 bases match TRBD1. Germline CDR1 is GTSNPN and CDR2 is SVGIG (reference sequence). CDR3 length equals 15 residues. J was trimmed by 4 bases and V by 4 bases; bases with no gene match: 9. The chain's CDR3 is CAWKNRDRGITEAFF. The CDR3, as DNA: TGTGCCTGGAAGAACCGGGACAGGGGTATCACTGAAGCTTTCTTT.

The rearrangement joins TRBV6-4 to TRBJ2-5; TRBD2 aligns across 7 bases. The CDR3 is 15 residues long. The germline V gene has CDR1 MRHNA and CDR2 SNTAGT. Germline trimming cut 1 base from V and 5 bases from J; bases unmatched to any gene: 7. The CDR3 DNA follows: TGTGCCAGCAGTGACTTTTGCGGGAGAGGGGAGACCCAGTACTTC. Protein sequence: CASSDFCGRGETQYF.

V gene TRBV15 combines with J gene TRBJ1-1; tentative D call: TRBD1 (6 bases). CDR3 length equals 12 residues. CDR1 LNHNV and CDR2 YYDKDF come from the germline V gene (reference sequence). The CDR3 DNA reads TGTGCGACGCAGGGGTTGGGGACTGAAGCTTTCTTT. Amino acid sequence: CATQGLGTEAFF.